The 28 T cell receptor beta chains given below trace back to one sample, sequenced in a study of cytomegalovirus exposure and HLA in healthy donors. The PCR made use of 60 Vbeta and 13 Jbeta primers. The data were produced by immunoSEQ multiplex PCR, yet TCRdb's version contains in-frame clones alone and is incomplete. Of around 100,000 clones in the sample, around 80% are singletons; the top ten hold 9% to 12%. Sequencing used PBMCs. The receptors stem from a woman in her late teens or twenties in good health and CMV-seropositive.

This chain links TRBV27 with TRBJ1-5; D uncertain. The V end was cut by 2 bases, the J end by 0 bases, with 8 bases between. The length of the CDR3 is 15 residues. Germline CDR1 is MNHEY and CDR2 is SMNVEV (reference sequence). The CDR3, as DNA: TGTGCCAGCAGTTTAAAGACAAATAGCAATCAGCCCCAGCATTTT. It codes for CASSLKTNSNQPQHF.

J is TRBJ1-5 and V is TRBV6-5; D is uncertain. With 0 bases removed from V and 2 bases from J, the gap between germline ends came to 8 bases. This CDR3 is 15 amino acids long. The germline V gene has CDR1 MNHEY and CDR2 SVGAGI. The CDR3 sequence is CASSYSGEGNQPQHF. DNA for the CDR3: TGTGCCAGCAGTTACTCAGGAGAAGGCAATCAGCCCCAGCATTTT.

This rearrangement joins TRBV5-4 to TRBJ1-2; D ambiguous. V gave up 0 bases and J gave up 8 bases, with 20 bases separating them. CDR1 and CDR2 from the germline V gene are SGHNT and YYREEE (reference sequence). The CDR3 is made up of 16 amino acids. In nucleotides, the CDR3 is TGTGCCAGCAGCTTGGAAAGCTGGGCATTAGGAAACGGCTACACCTTC. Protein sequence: CASSLESWALGNGYTF.

The CDR3 DNA follows: TGTGCCAGCAGCAAAACCAAGAAGACAGGAGAGGACTACGAGCAGTACTTC. It specifies CASSKTKKTGEDYEQYF. The rearrangement uses TRBV21-1 and TRBJ2-7; TRBD1, the D gene given by the table, was not confirmed from the DNA. TRBV21-1 is a recognized pseudogene. CDR3 length equals 17 residues.

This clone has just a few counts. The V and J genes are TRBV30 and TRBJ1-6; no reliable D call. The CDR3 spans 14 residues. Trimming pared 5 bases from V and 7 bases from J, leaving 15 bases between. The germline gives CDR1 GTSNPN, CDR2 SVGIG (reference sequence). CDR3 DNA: TGTGCCTGGGATAACACAGCTGAGAATTCACCCCTCCACTTT. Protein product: CAWDNTAENSPLHF.

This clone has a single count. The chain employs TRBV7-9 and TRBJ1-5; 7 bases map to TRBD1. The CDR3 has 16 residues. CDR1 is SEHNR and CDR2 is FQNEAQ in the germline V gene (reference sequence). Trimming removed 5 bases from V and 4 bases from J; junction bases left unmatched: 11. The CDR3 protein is CASSPLERGRNQPQHF. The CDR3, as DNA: TGTGCCAGCAGCCCACTGGAGAGGGGGCGAAATCAGCCCCAGCATTTT.

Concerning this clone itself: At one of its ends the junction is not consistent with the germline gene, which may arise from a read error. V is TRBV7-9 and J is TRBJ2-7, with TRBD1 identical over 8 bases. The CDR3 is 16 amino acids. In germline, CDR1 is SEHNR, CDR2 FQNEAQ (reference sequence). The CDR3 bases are TGTACCAGCAGCGCCACCAGGGGGCCGCTCTCCTACGAGCAGTACTTC. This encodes CTSSATRGPLSYEQYF.

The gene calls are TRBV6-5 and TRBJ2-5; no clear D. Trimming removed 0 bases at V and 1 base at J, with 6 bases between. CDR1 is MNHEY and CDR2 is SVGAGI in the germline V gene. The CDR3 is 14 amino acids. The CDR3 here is CASSYSSPQETQYF. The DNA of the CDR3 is TGTGCCAGCAGTTACTCGAGCCCCCAAGAGACCCAGTACTTC.

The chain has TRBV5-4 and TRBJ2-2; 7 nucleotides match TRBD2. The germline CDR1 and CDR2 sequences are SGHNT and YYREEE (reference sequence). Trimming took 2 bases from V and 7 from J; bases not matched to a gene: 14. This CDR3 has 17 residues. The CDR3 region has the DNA TGTGCCAGCAGCTTACCCCATGTGGGAGGGCTTGGCGGGGAGCTGTTTTTT. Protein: CASSLPHVGGLGGELFF.

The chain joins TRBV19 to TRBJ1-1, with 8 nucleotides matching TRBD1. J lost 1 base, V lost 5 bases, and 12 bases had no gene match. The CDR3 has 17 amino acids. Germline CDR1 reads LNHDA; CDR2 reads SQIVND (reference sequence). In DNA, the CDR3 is TGTGCCAGTAGTCCCGGAGGGGGACAGGCCGGGAACACTGAAGCTTTCTTT. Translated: CASSPGGGQAGNTEAFF.

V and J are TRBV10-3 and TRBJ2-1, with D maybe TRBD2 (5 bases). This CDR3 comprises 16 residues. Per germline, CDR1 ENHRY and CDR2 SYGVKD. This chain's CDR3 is CASCIWRSYSYNEQFF. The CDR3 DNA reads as TGTGCGTCGTGTATATGGAGGAGCTACTCCTACAATGAGCAGTTCTTC.

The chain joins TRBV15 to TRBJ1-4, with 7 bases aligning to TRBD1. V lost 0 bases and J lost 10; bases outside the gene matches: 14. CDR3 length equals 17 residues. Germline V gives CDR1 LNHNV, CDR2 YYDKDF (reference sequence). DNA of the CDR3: TGTGCCACCAGCAGAGATGACGGGTCAGGGGGAGTGGGAAAACTGTTTTTT. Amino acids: CATSRDDGSGGVGKLFF.

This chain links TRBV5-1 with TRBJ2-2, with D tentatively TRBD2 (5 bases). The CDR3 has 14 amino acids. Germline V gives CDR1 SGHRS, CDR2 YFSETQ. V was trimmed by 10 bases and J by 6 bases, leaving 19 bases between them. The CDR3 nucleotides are TGCGCCGGCAACACGGTTGGAGGAGCCGGGGAGCTGTTTTTT. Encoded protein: CAGNTVGGAGELFF.

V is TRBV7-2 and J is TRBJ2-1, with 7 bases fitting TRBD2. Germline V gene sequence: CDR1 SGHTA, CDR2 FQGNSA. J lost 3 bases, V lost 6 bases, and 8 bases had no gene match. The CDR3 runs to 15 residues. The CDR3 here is CASSSSGSIYNEQFF. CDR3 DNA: TGTGCCAGCAGTTCTAGCGGATCTATCTACAATGAGCAGTTCTTC.

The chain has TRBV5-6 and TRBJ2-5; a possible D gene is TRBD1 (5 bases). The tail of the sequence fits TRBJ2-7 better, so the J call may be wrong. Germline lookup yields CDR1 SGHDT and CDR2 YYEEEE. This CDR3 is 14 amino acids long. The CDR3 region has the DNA TGTGCCAGCAGCTTTCGGCAGGGTCCCTACGAGCAGTACTTC. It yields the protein CASSFRQGPYEQYF.

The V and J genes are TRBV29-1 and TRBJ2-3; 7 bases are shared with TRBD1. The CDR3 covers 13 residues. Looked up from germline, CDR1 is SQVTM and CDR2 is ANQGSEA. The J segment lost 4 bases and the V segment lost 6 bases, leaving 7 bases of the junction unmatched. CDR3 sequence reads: CSVNRGGPDTQYF. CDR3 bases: TGCAGCGTAAACAGGGGTGGCCCAGATACGCAGTATTTT.

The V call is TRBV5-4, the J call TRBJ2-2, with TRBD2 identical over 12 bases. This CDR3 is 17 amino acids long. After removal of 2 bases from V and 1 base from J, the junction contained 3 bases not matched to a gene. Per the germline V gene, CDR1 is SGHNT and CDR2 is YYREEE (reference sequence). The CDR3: CASSFLAGGMNTGELFF. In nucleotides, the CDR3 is TGTGCCAGCAGCTTTCTAGCGGGAGGGATGAACACCGGGGAGCTGTTTTTT.

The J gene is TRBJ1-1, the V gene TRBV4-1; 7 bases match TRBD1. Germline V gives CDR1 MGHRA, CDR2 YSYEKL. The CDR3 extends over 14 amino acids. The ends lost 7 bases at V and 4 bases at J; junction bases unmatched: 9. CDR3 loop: CASKSAGTATEAFF. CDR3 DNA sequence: TGCGCCAGCAAGTCAGCAGGGACAGCCACTGAAGCTTTCTTT.

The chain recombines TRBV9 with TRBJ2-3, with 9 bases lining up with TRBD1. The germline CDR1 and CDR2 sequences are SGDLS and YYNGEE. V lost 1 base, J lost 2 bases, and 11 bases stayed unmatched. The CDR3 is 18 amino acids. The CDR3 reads CASSVRDREGENTDTQYF. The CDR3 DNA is TGTGCCAGCAGCGTAAGGGACAGGGAAGGGGAAAACACAGATACGCAGTATTTT. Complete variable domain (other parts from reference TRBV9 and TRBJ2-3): DSGVTQTPKHLITATGQRVTLRCSPRSGDLSVYWYQQSLDQGLQFLIQYYNGEERAKGNILERFSAQQFPDLHSELNLSSLELGDSALYFCASSVRDREGENTDTQYFGPGTRLTVL.

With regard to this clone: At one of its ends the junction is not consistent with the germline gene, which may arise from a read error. The CDR3: CASRTQEIFGATF. CDR3 DNA sequence: TGTGCCAGCAGAACCCAGGAGATATTTGGGGCTACATTC. V gene TRBV6-1 combines with J gene TRBJ2-7, with D perhaps TRBD1 (5 bases). Germline values: CDR1 MNHNS, CDR2 SASEGT. The CDR3 loop spans 13 amino acids.

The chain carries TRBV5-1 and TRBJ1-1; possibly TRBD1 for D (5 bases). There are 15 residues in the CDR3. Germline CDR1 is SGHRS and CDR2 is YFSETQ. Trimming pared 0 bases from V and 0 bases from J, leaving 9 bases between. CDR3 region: CASSLGSGMNTEAFF. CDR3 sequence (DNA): TGCGCCAGCAGCTTGGGGTCAGGGATGAACACTGAAGCTTTCTTT.

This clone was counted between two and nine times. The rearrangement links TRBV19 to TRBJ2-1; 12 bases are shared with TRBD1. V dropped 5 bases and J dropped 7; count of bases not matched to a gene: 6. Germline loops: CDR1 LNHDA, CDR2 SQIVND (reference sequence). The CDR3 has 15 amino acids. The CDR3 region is CASSDGTGGFNEQFF. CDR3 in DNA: TGTGCCAGTAGTGACGGGACAGGGGGCTTTAATGAGCAGTTCTTC.

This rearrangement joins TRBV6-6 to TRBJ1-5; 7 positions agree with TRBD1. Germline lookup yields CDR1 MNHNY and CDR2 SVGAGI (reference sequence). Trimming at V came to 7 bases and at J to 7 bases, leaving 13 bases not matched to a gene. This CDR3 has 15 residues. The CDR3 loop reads CASNFLGVRGQPQHF. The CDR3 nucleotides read TGTGCCAGCAATTTCTTGGGCGTCAGGGGGCAGCCCCAGCATTTT.

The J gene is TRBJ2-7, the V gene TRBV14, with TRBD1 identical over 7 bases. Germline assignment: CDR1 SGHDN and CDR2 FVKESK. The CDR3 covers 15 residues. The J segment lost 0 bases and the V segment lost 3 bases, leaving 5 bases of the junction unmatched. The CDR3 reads CASSHRQGISYEQYF. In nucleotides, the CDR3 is TGTGCCAGCAGCCACCGACAGGGAATCTCCTACGAGCAGTACTTC. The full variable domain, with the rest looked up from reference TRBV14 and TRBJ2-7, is EAGVTQFPSHSVIEKGQTVTLRCDPISGHDNLYWYRRVMGKEIKFLLHFVKESKQDESGMPNNRFLAERTGGTYSTLKVQPAELEDSGVYFCASSHRQGISYEQYFGPGTRLTVT.

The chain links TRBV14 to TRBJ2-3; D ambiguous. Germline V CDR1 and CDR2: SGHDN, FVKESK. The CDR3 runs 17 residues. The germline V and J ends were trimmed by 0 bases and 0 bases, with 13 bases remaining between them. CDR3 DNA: TGTGCCAGCAGCCAAGAACTATCGGTAGCAAGCACAGATACGCAGTATTTT. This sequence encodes CASSQELSVASTDTQYF. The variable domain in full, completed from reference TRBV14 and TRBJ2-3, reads EAGVTQFPSHSVIEKGQTVTLRCDPISGHDNLYWYRRVMGKEIKFLLHFVKESKQDESGMPNNRFLAERTGGTYSTLKVQPAELEDSGVYFCASSQELSVASTDTQYFGPGTRLTVL.

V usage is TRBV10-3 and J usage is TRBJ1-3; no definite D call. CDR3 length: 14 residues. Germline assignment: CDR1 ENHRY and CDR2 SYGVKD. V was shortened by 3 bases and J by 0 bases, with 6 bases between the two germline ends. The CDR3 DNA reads TGTGCCATCAGTGACGGTAGCTCTGGAAACACCATATATTTT. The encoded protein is CAISDGSSGNTIYF.

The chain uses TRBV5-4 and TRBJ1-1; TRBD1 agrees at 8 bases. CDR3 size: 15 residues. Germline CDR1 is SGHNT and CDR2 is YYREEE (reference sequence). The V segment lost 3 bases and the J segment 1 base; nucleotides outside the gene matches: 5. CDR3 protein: CASSSSGTGNTEAFF. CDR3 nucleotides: TGTGCCAGCAGCTCGTCCGGGACAGGGAACACTGAAGCTTTCTTT.

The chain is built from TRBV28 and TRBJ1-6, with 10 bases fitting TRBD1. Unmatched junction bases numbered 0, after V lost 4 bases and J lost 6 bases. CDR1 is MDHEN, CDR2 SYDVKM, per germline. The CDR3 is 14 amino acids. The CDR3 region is CASSWTGGNSPLHF. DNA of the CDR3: TGTGCCAGCAGTTGGACAGGGGGTAATTCACCCCTCCACTTT.